Given below is one T cell receptor beta chain in context. This sample was taken from a study of blood T cell repertoires in COVID-19. The germline CDR1 and CDR2 sequences are MNHEY and SMNVEV (reference sequence). The junction had 3 bases not matched to a gene; V was cut back by 6 bases and J by 6 bases. The CDR3 runs to 14 residues. Clones were read by immunoSEQ multiplex PCR, and TCRdb kept only the in-frame ones, dropping some. This sample has more than 95,000 clones; about 80% occur once, and the top ten carry approximately 3.3%. V usage is TRBV27 and J usage is TRBJ1-6; the match to TRBD1 covers 9 bases. Sequencing was carried out using peripheral blood. This TCR was sampled from a woman older than 75 with active or convalescent COVID-19. CDR3 DNA: TGTGCCAGCAGCACAGGGGGCTCTAATTCACCCCTCCACTTT. Translation gives CASSTGGSNSPLHF.